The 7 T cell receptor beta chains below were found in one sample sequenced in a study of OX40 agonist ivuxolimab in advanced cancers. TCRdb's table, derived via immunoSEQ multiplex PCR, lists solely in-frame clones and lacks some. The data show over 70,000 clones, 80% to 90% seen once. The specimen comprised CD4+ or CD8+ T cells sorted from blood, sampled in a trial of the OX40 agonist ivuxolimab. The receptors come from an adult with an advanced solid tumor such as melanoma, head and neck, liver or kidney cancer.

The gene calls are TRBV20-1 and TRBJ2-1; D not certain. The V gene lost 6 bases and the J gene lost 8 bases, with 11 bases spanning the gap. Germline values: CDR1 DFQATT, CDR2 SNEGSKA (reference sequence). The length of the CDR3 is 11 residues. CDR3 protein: CSAPLVDEQFF. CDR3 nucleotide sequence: TGCAGTGCCCCCTTAGTGGATGAGCAGTTCTTC.

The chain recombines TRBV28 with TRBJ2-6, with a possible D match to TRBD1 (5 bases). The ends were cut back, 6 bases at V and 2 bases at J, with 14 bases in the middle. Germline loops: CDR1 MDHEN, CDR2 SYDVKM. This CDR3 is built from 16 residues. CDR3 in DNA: TGTGCCAGCAGCGGCAGGGCCCTGACTGGGGCCAACGTCCTGACTTTC. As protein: CASSGRALTGANVLTF.

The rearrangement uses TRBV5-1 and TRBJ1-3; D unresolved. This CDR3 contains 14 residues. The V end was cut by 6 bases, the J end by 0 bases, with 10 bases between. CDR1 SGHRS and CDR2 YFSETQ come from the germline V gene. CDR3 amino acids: CASKEDVSGNTIYF. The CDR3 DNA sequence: TGCGCCAGCAAGGAGGACGTCTCTGGAAACACCATATATTTT.

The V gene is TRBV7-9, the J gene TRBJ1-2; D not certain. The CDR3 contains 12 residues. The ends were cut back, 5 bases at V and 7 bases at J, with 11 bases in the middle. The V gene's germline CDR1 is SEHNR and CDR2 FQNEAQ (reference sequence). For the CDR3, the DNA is TGTGCCAGCAGCGGACTTGGAGGTGGCTACACCTTC. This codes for CASSGLGGGYTF.

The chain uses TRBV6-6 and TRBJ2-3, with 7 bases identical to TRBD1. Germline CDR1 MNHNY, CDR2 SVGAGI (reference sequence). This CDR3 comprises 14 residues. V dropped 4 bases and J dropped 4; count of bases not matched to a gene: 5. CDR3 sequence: CASSSGQWADTQYF. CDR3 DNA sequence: TGTGCCAGCAGTTCGGGACAGTGGGCAGATACGCAGTATTTT.

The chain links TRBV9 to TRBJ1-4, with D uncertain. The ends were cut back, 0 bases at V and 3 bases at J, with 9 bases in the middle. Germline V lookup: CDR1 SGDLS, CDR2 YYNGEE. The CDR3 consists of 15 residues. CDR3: CASSVGQAANEKLFF. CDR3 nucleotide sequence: TGTGCCAGCAGCGTAGGGCAGGCGGCTAATGAAAAACTGTTTTTT.

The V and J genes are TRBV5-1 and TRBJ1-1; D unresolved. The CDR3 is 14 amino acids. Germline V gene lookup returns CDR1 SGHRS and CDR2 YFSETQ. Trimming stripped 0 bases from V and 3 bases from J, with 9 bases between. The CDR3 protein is CASSLDVADTEAFF. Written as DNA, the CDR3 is TGCGCCAGCAGCTTGGATGTGGCGGACACTGAAGCTTTCTTT.